This entry lists 25 T cell receptor beta chains sequenced from one sample in a study of CD8 T cells in ankylosing spondylitis. MiXCR, applied by TCRdb to the 5' RACE reads, yields one record per CDR3 protein. This sample has about 240,000 distinct CDR3 sequences, with around 7.8% found just once. The sequencing input was blood, either unsorted or a sorted T cell fraction (not recorded which). All receptors derive from a male donor with ankylosing spondylitis or in good health (not recorded which).

The chain uses TRBV7-6 and TRBJ2-2, with D maybe TRBD1 (5 bases). Germline-derived CDR1 and CDR2 are SGHVS and FNYEAQ. The CDR3 consists of 14 residues. V lost 7 bases and J 0 bases, leaving 9 bases between the germline ends. CDR3 loop: CASTQGSNTGELFF. CDR3 in DNA: TGTGCCAGCACCCAGGGATCGAACACCGGGGAGCTGTTTTTT.

V usage is TRBV5-1 and J usage is TRBJ2-7, with 15 bases lining up with TRBD2. CDR1 and CDR2 (germline): SGHRS, YFSETQ. The CDR3 extends over 17 amino acids. V lost 1 base and J lost 4; bases outside the gene matches: 6. The CDR3 reads CASSLRGTSGRSYEQYF. Written as DNA, the CDR3 is TGCGCCAGCAGCTTGAGGGGGACTAGCGGGAGGTCTTACGAGCAGTACTTC.

This clonotype was recorded once. This chain joins TRBV2 and TRBJ2-1; 12 bases align to TRBD2. The CDR3 is made up of 16 amino acids. Looked up from germline, CDR1 is SNHLY and CDR2 is FYNNEI. V lost 1 base and J lost 7; bases outside the gene matches: 5. The DNA for the CDR3 is TGTGCCAGCAGTGAAGGGGCTAGCGGGAGGGGAAATGAGCAGTTCTTC. Protein product: CASSEGASGRGNEQFF.

This clonotype was counted at least ten times. The gene calls are TRBV5-1 and TRBJ2-7, with 10 bases matching TRBD2. This CDR3 contains 15 residues. The V and J ends lost 3 bases and 5 bases, in that order; junction bases with no gene match: 8. Germline-derived CDR1 and CDR2 are SGHRS and YFSETQ. This CDR3 is CASSSQGLAVDEQYF. Here the CDR3 DNA reads TGCGCCAGCAGCTCCCAAGGACTAGCGGTCGACGAGCAGTACTTC.

This clonotype was counted many times. J is TRBJ2-3 and V is TRBV9; D possibly corresponds to TRBD2 (5 bases). V lost 0 bases and J 0 bases, leaving 11 bases between the germline ends. The germline CDR1 and CDR2 sequences are SGDLS and YYNGEE. This CDR3 region has 16 residues. CDR3 in amino acids: CASSVVGVSSTDTQYF. CDR3 nucleotides: TGTGCCAGCAGCGTAGTGGGAGTATCTAGCACAGATACGCAGTATTTT.

The J gene is TRBJ2-7, the V gene TRBV11-2; the D gene is possibly TRBD2 (5 bases). V was pared by 1 base and J by 0 bases, with 13 bases between. The CDR3 contains 16 residues. Germline loops: CDR1 SGHAT, CDR2 FQNNGV. The CDR3 here is CASSLAIRGSSYEQYF. The DNA for the CDR3 is TGTGCCAGCAGCTTAGCCATACGGGGTAGCTCCTACGAGCAGTACTTC.

The table lists this clonotype with a few counts. The J gene is TRBJ2-5, the V gene TRBV20-1; D unclear. V lost 0 bases, J lost 7 bases, and 15 bases lay in between. The CDR3 sequence is 14 residues long. Germline V gene lookup returns CDR1 DFQATT and CDR2 SNEGSKA (reference sequence). CDR3 sequence: CSARDLGPGRTQYF. CDR3 bases: TGCAGTGCTAGAGATCTTGGCCCCGGACGGACCCAGTACTTC.

This clonotype was detected many times. The V gene is TRBV7-9, the J gene TRBJ2-7; 7 bases match TRBD1. Germline loops: CDR1 SEHNR, CDR2 FQNEAQ (reference sequence). There are 15 residues in the CDR3. V shed 0 bases and J 6 bases; nucleotides not matched to a gene: 8. CDR3 coding DNA: TGTGCCAGCAGCTTAGCTGGGACAGCTGGGCCCGAGCAGTACTTC. Translated, it gives CASSLAGTAGPEQYF.

This clonotype was detected many times. This chain connects TRBV5-5 to TRBJ1-2; D possibly corresponds to TRBD1 (5 bases). Per the germline V gene, CDR1 is SGHKS and CDR2 is YYEKEE (reference sequence). Trimming took 1 base from V and 8 from J, leaving 24 bases between them. The CDR3 sequence is 17 residues long. For the CDR3, the DNA is TGTGCCAGCAGCTTGTTGGTCCGGGGCCAGTCCCGAGGGGGCTACACCTTC. Translation: CASSLLVRGQSRGGYTF. Filled out from reference TRBV5-5 and TRBJ1-2, the complete variable domain reads DAGVTQSPTHLIKTRGQQVTLRCSPISGHKSVSWYQQVLGQGPQFIFQYYEKEERGRGNFPDRFSARQFPNYSSELNVNALLLGDSALYLCASSLLVRGQSRGGYTFGSGTRLTVV.

This clonotype was seen many times. The chain uses TRBV7-2 and TRBJ2-3; D remains ambiguous. The V gene lost 5 bases and the J gene lost 1 base, with 10 bases spanning the gap. This CDR3 has 14 amino acids. Germline V gene sequence: CDR1 SGHTA, CDR2 FQGNSA. This CDR3 reads CASSRNFGTDTQYF. The DNA of the CDR3 is TGTGCCAGCAGCCGAAACTTCGGCACAGATACGCAGTATTTT.

At least ten counts were recorded for this clonotype. V gene TRBV19 combines with J gene TRBJ1-2; D remains unclear. CDR3 length equals 14 residues. The germline CDR1 and CDR2 sequences are LNHDA and SQIVND (reference sequence). Trimming took 7 bases from V and 1 from J, leaving 13 bases between them. CDR3 region: CASTSDSYNYGYTF. The CDR3 coding sequence is TGTGCCAGTACCTCAGATTCTTATAACTATGGCTACACCTTC.

V is TRBV7-9 and J is TRBJ1-3; D remains unclear. V dropped 10 bases and J dropped 2 bases, with 12 bases sitting between them. CDR3 length: 13 amino acids. CDR1 is SEHNR and CDR2 is FQNEAQ in the germline V gene (reference sequence). CDR3 protein: CATQPPPGNTIYF. CDR3 coding DNA: TGTGCCACTCAGCCCCCACCTGGAAACACCATATATTTT.

This clonotype appeared many times. The J gene is TRBJ2-4, the V gene TRBV14; 7 bases map to TRBD2. CDR3 length equals 14 residues. V was pared by 6 bases and J by 3 bases, with 5 bases of the junction left unmatched. The germline V gene encodes CDR1 SGHDN and CDR2 FVKESK. The CDR3 reads CASSPSGLKNIQYF. The CDR3 coding sequence is TGTGCCAGCAGTCCTAGCGGACTCAAAAACATTCAGTACTTC.

In this sample, this clonotype turned up many times. This rearrangement joins TRBV27 to TRBJ2-6; maybe TRBD1 (5 bases). The V end lost 3 bases, the J end lost 12 bases, and 15 bases lay between the germline ends. CDR1 and CDR2 (germline): MNHEY, SMNVEV (reference sequence). The CDR3 has 14 amino acids. CDR3 sequence reads: CASSFGQGDGVLTF. CDR3 in DNA: TGTGCCAGCAGTTTTGGGCAGGGCGACGGCGTCCTGACTTTC.

This clonotype was seen a handful of times. The chain has TRBV10-3 and TRBJ2-1, with 7 nucleotides matching TRBD1. The CDR3 totals 11 residues. The germline gives CDR1 ENHRY, CDR2 SYGVKD. The ends lost 6 bases at V and 9 bases at J; junction bases unmatched: 2. The CDR3: CAIRQGFEQFF. CDR3 sequence (DNA): TGTGCCATCAGACAGGGGTTTGAGCAGTTCTTC.

This clonotype appeared many times. V and J are TRBV19 and TRBJ2-2; D ambiguous. Deletions cut 0 bases from V and 7 bases from J, with 12 bases between. CDR3 length: 15 residues. Germline CDR1 LNHDA, CDR2 SQIVND (reference sequence). DNA of the CDR3: TGTGCCAGTAGTATAGACTCTGGGCAGGACGGGGAGCTGTTTTTT. Translation gives CASSIDSGQDGELFF.

The V gene is TRBV6-5, the J gene TRBJ2-7, with D perhaps matching TRBD2 (5 bases). Germline assignment: CDR1 MNHEY and CDR2 SVGAGI. The CDR3 has 16 residues. V gave up 0 bases and J gave up 3 bases, with 15 bases separating them. DNA of the CDR3: TGTGCCAGCAGTTACTCGCGCGGGCAGTCCAACTACGAGCAGTACTTC. This gives the protein CASSYSRGQSNYEQYF.

This clonotype was seen at least ten times. This sequence joins TRBV27 and TRBJ2-1; 9 bases fit TRBD2. The ends lost 6 bases at V and 6 bases at J; junction bases unmatched: 6. Germline CDR1 reads MNHEY; CDR2 reads SMNVEV (reference sequence). CDR3 length: 14 residues. Here the CDR3 reads CASSASGNSNEQFF. The CDR3 bases are TGTGCCAGCAGCGCTAGCGGGAATAGCAATGAGCAGTTCTTC.

The chain recombines TRBV12-5 with TRBJ1-1; 9 bases match TRBD1. The junction had 5 bases not matched to a gene; V was cut back by 6 bases and J by 3 bases. Germline CDR1 is LGHNT and CDR2 is FRNRAP. The CDR3 loop spans 14 amino acids. CDR3 amino acids: CASGKTGGDTEAFF. Here the CDR3 DNA reads TGTGCTAGTGGCAAGACAGGGGGGGACACTGAAGCTTTCTTT.

This clonotype appeared many times. This chain connects TRBV6-2 or TRBV6-3 to TRBJ2-5, with D perhaps matching TRBD2 (5 bases). V lost 2 bases and J lost 2, with 15 bases in between. The V gene's germline CDR1 is MNHEY and CDR2 SVGEGT. This CDR3 contains 16 residues. The CDR3 sequence is CASSYVGLGMQETQYF. Written as DNA, the CDR3 is TGTGCCAGCAGTTACGTTGGACTCGGGATGCAAGAGACCCAGTACTTC.

This clonotype was counted at least ten times. The V call is TRBV20-1, the J call TRBJ2-3, with 7 nucleotides matching TRBD1. Trimming took 1 base from V and 3 from J; bases not matched to a gene: 1. CDR1 is DFQATT, CDR2 SNEGSKA, per germline (reference sequence). This CDR3 spans 13 amino acids. CDR3 nucleotide sequence: TGCAGTGCTAGAGGACAGGGTACAGATACGCAGTATTTT. The encoded protein is CSARGQGTDTQYF.

There are many counts of this clonotype. The V and J genes are TRBV27 and TRBJ2-4; TRBD1 matches at 10 bases. V dropped 8 bases and J dropped 7; count of bases not matched to a gene: 5. The CDR3 covers 13 residues. CDR1 is MNHEY, CDR2 SMNVEV, per germline (reference sequence). CDR3 nucleotides: TGTGCCAGCGCACCGGGACAGGGGAACATTCAGTACTTC. It codes for CASAPGQGNIQYF.

The chain joins TRBV3-1 to TRBJ2-7; 7 bases are a match to TRBD2. V lost 1 base, J lost 6 bases, and 15 bases stayed unmatched. The germline gives CDR1 LGHDT, CDR2 YNNKEL (reference sequence). The CDR3 consists of 17 residues. The CDR3 DNA sequence: TGTGCCAGCAGCCAAGCTTTAGGACGGGGGGAAGGGCGCGAGCAGTACTTC. It translates to CASSQALGRGEGREQYF.

The rearrangement links TRBV7-9 to TRBJ2-2, with D maybe TRBD2 (5 bases). Trimming left V 11 bases short and J 6 bases short, with 22 bases between. This CDR3 comprises 15 residues. Germline loops: CDR1 SEHNR, CDR2 FQNEAQ (reference sequence). This chain's CDR3 is CAGSGGLGRAGELFF. The CDR3 bases are TGTGCCGGCTCTGGAGGTCTGGGCCGTGCCGGGGAGCTGTTTTTT. Filled out from reference TRBV7-9 and TRBJ2-2, the complete variable domain reads DTGVSQNPRHKITKRGQNVTFRCDPISEHNRLYWYRQTLGQGPEFLTYFQNEAQLEKSRLLSDRFSAERPKGSFSTLEIQRTEQGDSAMYLCAGSGGLGRAGELFFGEGSRLTVL.

The chain joins TRBV7-2 to TRBJ2-5; perhaps TRBD2 as D (6 bases). Germline V lookup: CDR1 SGHTA, CDR2 FQGNSA. This CDR3 has 15 amino acids. Trimming took 5 bases from V and 1 from J, leaving 14 bases between them. Written as DNA, the CDR3 is TGTGCCAGCAGCGTGGGGGGTTTCCCCCAAGAGACCCAGTACTTC. Amino acid sequence: CASSVGGFPQETQYF.